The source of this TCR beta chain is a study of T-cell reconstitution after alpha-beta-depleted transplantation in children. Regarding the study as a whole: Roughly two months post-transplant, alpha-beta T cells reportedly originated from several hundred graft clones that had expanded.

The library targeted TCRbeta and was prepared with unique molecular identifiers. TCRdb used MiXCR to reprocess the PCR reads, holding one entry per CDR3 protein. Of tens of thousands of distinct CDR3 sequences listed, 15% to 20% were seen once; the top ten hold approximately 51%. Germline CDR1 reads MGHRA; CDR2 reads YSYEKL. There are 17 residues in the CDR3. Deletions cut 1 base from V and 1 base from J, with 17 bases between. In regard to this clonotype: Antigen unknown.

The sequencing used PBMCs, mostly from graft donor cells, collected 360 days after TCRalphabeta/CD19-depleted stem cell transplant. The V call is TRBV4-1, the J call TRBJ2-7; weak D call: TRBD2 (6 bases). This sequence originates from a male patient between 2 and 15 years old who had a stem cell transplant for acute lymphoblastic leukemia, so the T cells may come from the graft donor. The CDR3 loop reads CASSQAPGTLLSYEQYF. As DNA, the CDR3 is TGCGCCAGCAGCCAAGCCCCCGGGACTCTGCTATCCTACGAGCAGTACTTC.